This is a list of T cell receptor beta chains from one sample in a study of cytomegalovirus exposure and HLA in healthy donors. The assay was immunoSEQ multiplex PCR, and TCRdb's table has in-frame clones only and misses some. The repertoire holds approximately 42,000 clones, with around 85% as singletons. Sequenced sample: PBMCs. The origin of the receptors is a man aged 50 to 60 in good health and CMV-seronegative. The CDR3 runs from the conserved cysteine through the conserved F or W. The D gene is left open where the match is weak. The size entry is marked missing in some rows and otherwise reads once, few, many or a size class.

>TRBD1|NA|TRBJ2-7|TRBV6-6
CASRPGTGYYEQYF
TGTGCCAGCAGGCCAGGGACAGGGTACTACGAGCAGTACTTC
>TRBD2|NA|TRBJ2-3|TRBV2
CASGGRRVDTQYF
TGTGCCAGCGGCGGGAGGAGGGTAGATACGCAGTATTTT
>NA|NA|TRBJ2-7|TRBV4-3
CASSQERDISSEQYF
TGCGCCAGCAGCCAAGAACGCGACATCTCGTCCGAGCAGTACTTC
>TRBD1|NA|TRBJ1-1|TRBV7-2
CASSLATLDREKAFF
TGTGCCAGCAGCTTAGCGACACTAGACAGGGAGAAAGCTTTCTTT
>NA|NA|TRBJ2-7|TRBV15
CATSREVSYEQYF
TGTGCCACCAGCAGAGAGGTCTCCTACGAGCAGTACTTC
>TRBD1|NA|TRBJ1-6|TRBV28
CASSLMAGGEYSPLHF
TGTGCCAGCAGTTTGATGGCAGGGGGAGAATACTCACCCCTCCACTTT
>TRBD1|NA|TRBJ1-6|TRBV7-8
CASSPSGTAHSPLHF
TGTGCCAGCAGCCCTTCCGGGACAGCGCATTCACCCCTCCACTTT
>TRBD1|NA|TRBJ2-1|TRBV27
CASRQGAKGSNEQFF
TGTGCCAGCAGACAGGGGGCAAAGGGGTCCAATGAGCAGTTCTTC
>NA|NA|TRBJ1-4|TRBV6-6
CASTPGHTGEKLFF
TGTGCCAGCACCCCCGGGCACACAGGGGAAAAACTGTTTTTT
>TRBD1|NA|TRBJ2-1|TRBV6-6
CASSAQGAGYNEQFF
TGTGCCAGCAGCGCACAGGGGGCAGGTTACAATGAGCAGTTCTTC
>NA|NA|TRBJ2-2|TRBV7-2
CASSSRGPGAVNTGELFF
TGTGCCAGCAGTTCGCGGGGGCCCGGGGCCGTTAACACCGGGGAGCTGTTTTTT
>TRBD1|once|TRBJ2-7|TRBV11-2
CASSPGQLYEQYF
TGTGCCAGCAGCCCGGGACAGCTCTACGAGCAGTACTTC
>NA|NA|TRBJ2-2|TRBV10-1
CAPFRETSGFGELFF
TGCGCCCCTTTCCGGGAAACCTCTGGTTTCGGGGAGCTGTTTTTT
>TRBD1|NA|TRBJ2-7|TRBV7-2
CASSKDRGGSYEQYF
TGTGCCAGCAGCAAGGACAGGGGGGGGTCCTACGAGCAGTACTTC
>TRBD1|NA|TRBJ2-2|TRBV6-5
CASSRDRNTGELFF
TGTGCCAGCAGCCGGGACAGGAACACCGGGGAGCTGTTTTTT
>TRBD2|few|TRBJ2-2|TRBV6-1
CASSELRSSGSPGAGELFF
TGTGCCAGCAGTGAACTACGGAGTAGCGGGAGCCCCGGGGCCGGGGAGCTGTTTTTT
>NA|NA|TRBJ2-6|TRBV6-1
CASSGIRVLGGANVLTF
TGTGCCAGCAGTGGTATCAGGGTTTTGGGTGGGGCCAACGTCCTGACTTTC
>TRBD2|NA|TRBJ2-7|TRBV7-2
CASVAGTYEQYF
TGTGCCAGCGTAGCGGGAACCTACGAGCAGTACTTC
>TRBD2|NA|TRBJ2-7|TRBV7-2
CASSPLAGGYEQYF
TGTGCCAGCAGCCCGTTAGCGGGGGGATACGAGCAGTACTTC
>TRBD2|NA|TRBJ2-6|TRBV7-2
CASSPRGGASGANVLTF
TGTGCCAGCAGCCCCCGGGGAGGGGCCTCTGGGGCCAACGTCCTGACTTTC
>NA|NA|TRBJ2-3|TRBV10-3
CAISDRADTQYF
TGTGCCATCAGTGACAGGGCAGATACGCAGTATTTT
>NA|NA|TRBJ2-1|TRBV9
CASSVNSQAQFF
TGTGCCAGCAGCGTAAACTCACAGGCGCAGTTCTTC
>NA|NA|TRBJ2-2|TRBV11-2
CASSLDRTGNTGELFF
TGTGCCAGCAGCTTAGATCGCACAGGGAACACCGGGGAGCTGTTTTTT
>TRBD1|NA|TRBJ2-7|TRBV6-5
CASSYSTGTETYEQYF
TGTGCCAGCAGTTACTCGACTGGGACAGAGACCTACGAGCAGTACTTC
>TRBD2|NA|TRBJ2-5|TRBV4-1
CASSQDRRERGRETQYF
TGCGCCAGCAGCCAAGATCGGAGGGAGCGGGGCCGAGAGACCCAGTACTTC
>NA|NA|TRBJ2-3|TRBV28
CASSPRQYYITDTQYF
TGTGCCAGCAGTCCCCGGCAGTACTACATCACAGATACGCAGTATTTT
>TRBD2|NA|TRBJ2-3|TRBV29-1
CSVAGGLSTDTQYF
TGCAGCGTGGCGGGGGGGCTTAGCACAGATACGCAGTATTTT
>NA|NA|TRBJ2-3|TRBV29-1
CSVERTVKDTQYF
TGCAGCGTTGAGAGGACAGTTAAGGATACGCAGTATTTT
>NA|NA|TRBJ1-2|TRBV28
CASSFNGYTF
TGTGCCAGCAGTTTTAATGGCTACACCTTC
>NA|NA|TRBJ2-7|TRBV18
CASSPGLPYEQYF
TGTGCCAGCTCACCGGGACTTCCCTACGAGCAGTACTTC
>NA|NA|TRBJ2-1|TRBV28
CASSLPPNEQFF
TGTGCCAGCAGTTTACCCCCGAATGAGCAGTTCTTC
>NA|NA|TRBJ1-6|TRBV21-1
CASSIFWELGGDSPLHF
TGTGCCAGCAGCATTTTCTGGGAGCTTGGGGGGGATTCACCCCTCCACTTT
>TRBD1|few|TRBJ1-5|TRBV4-3
CASSRHRGRNQPQHF
TGCGCCAGCAGCCGGCACAGGGGCCGCAATCAGCCCCAGCATTTT
>TRBD2|NA|TRBJ2-3|TRBV7-8
CASSFLAGGTDTQYF
TGTGCCAGCAGCTTCTTAGCGGGAGGCACAGATACGCAGTATTTT
>NA|NA|TRBJ1-5|TRBV18
CASSPDKNQPQHF
TGTGCCAGCTCACCCGACAAGAATCAGCCCCAGCATTTT
>TRBD2|NA|TRBJ2-1|TRBV5-1
CASRDSSGSDEQFF
TGCGCCAGCAGGGACAGCAGCGGGAGCGATGAGCAGTTCTTC
>TRBD1|NA|TRBJ2-2|TRBV11-3
CASTKSRTGDTGELFF
TGTGCCAGCACCAAATCTCGGACAGGGGACACCGGGGAGCTGTTTTTT
>TRBD2|medium-sized|TRBJ2-1|TRBV29-1
CSVEDSLAGRVDEQFF
TGCAGCGTTGAAGACTCTTTAGCGGGGAGGGTGGATGAGCAGTTCTTC
>TRBD2|NA|TRBJ2-3|TRBV7-2
CASSLGGWGSTDTQYF
TGTGCCAGCAGCTTGGGGGGGTGGGGGAGCACAGATACGCAGTATTTT
>TRBD1|few|TRBJ2-2|TRBV19
CASSQGANTGELFF
TGTGCCAGTAGTCAGGGGGCGAACACCGGGGAGCTGTTTTTT
>NA|once|TRBJ1-3|TRBV4-3
CASSQDRGSSSGNTIYF
TGCGCCAGCAGCCAAGATAGGGGCAGCAGCTCTGGAAACACCATATATTTT
>NA|once|TRBJ2-3|TRBV5-1
CASSSLSFPDTQYF
TGCGCCAGCAGCTCTCTCTCTTTCCCAGATACGCAGTATTTT
>NA|NA|TRBJ1-1|TRBV2
CASSTDGVGGRAFF
TGTGCCAGCAGTACCGACGGCGTAGGGGGACGAGCTTTCTTT
>TRBD1|NA|TRBJ1-3|TRBV27
CASSLTGGGNTIYF
TGTGCCAGCAGTTTGACAGGGGGTGGAAACACCATATATTTT
>TRBD1|NA|TRBJ1-1|TRBV19
CASRGQPNTEAFF
TGTGCCAGTAGGGGACAGCCGAACACTGAAGCTTTCTTT
>NA|NA|TRBJ1-5|TRBV7-2
CASSSPVSSEGNQPQHF
TGTGCCAGCAGCTCGCCGGTCTCCTCGGAGGGCAATCAGCCCCAGCATTTT
>NA|once|TRBJ1-6|TRBV18
CASSSRTRGNSPLHF
TGTGCCAGCTCATCACGGACCCGGGGGAATTCACCCCTCCACTTT
>TRBD1|NA|TRBJ1-2|TRBV7-2
CASSLAATGTNYGYTF
TGTGCCAGCAGCTTAGCCGCGACAGGGACTAACTATGGCTACACCTTC
>NA|NA|TRBJ1-2|TRBV7-9
CSSSSLVGGGGYTF
TGTTCCAGCAGCTCTCTCGTAGGGGGGGGCGGCTACACCTTC
>NA|once|TRBJ2-7|TRBV19
CASSSTGYSYEQYF
TGTGCCAGTAGTTCCACGGGGTACTCCTACGAGCAGTACTTC
>TRBD2|NA|TRBJ2-3|TRBV19
CASSMLSGLAGARDGTDTQYF
TGTGCCAGTAGTATGTTAAGCGGACTAGCGGGAGCGAGAGACGGCACAGATACGCAGTATTTT
>NA|NA|TRBJ1-2|TRBV7-2
CASSLVLTGGYGYTF
TGTGCCAGCAGCTTAGTTTTAACGGGGGGCTATGGCTACACCTTC
>NA|NA|TRBJ1-2|TRBV7-2
CASSSQGGAYGYTF
TGTGCCAGCAGCTCTCAAGGGGGGGCCTATGGCTACACCTTC
>NA|NA|TRBJ1-2|TRBV14
CASSPGQYGYTF
TGTGCCAGCAGCCCAGGACAGTATGGCTACACCTTC